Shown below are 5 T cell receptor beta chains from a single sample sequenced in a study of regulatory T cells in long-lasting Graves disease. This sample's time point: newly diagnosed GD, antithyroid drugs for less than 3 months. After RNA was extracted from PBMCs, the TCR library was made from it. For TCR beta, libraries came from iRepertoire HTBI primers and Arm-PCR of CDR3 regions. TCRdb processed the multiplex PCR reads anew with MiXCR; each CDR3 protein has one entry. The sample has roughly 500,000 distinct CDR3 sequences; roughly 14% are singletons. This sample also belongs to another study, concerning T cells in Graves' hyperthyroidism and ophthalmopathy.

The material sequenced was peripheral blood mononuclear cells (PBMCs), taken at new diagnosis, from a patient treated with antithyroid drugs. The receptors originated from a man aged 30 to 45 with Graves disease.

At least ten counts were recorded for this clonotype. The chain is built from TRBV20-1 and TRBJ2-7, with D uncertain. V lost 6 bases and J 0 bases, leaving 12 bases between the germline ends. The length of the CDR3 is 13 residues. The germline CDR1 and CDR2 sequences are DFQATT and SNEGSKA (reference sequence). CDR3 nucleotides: TGCAGTGCACCGTTTAGGAGCTCCTACGAGCAGTACTTC. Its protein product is CSAPFRSSYEQYF.

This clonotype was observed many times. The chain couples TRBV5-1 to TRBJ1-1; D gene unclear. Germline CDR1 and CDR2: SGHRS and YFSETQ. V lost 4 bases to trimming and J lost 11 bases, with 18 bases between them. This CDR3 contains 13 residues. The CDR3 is CASSGEFPGGAFF. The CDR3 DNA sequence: TGCGCCAGCAGCGGGGAGTTTCCGGGTGGGGCTTTCTTT. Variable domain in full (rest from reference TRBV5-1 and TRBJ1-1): KAGVTQTPRYLIKTRGQQVTLSCSPISGHRSVSWYQQTPGQGLQFLFEYFSETQRNKGNFPGRFSGRQFSNSRSEMNVSTLELGDSALYLCASSGEFPGGAFFGQGTRLTVV.

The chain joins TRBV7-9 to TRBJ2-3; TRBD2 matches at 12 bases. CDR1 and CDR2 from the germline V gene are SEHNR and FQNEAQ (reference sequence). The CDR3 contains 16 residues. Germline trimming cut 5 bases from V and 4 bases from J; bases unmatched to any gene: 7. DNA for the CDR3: TGTGCCAGCAGCCTACGACTAGCGGGAGACCCAGATACGCAGTATTTT. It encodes CASSLRLAGDPDTQYF.

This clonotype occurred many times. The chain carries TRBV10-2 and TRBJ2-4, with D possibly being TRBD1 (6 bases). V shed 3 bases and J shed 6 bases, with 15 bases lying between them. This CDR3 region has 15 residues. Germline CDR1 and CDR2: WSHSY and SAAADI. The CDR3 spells CASSEQGVSTNIQYF. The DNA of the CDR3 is TGCGCCAGCAGTGAACAGGGCGTTTCCACAAACATTCAGTACTTC.

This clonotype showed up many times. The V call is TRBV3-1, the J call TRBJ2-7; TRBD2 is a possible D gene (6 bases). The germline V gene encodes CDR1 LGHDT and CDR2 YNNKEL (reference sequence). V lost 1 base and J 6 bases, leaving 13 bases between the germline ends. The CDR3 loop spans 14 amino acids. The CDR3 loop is CASSQAGESAEQYF. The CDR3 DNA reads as TGTGCCAGCAGCCAAGCGGGAGAGTCTGCCGAGCAGTACTTC.